One and the same sample provided the 21 T cell receptor beta chains below, sequenced in a study of blood T cell repertoires in COVID-19. TCRdb's copy holds only in-frame clones and misses some; the assay was immunoSEQ multiplex PCR. The sample lists approximately 90,000 clones; roughly nine tenths were seen once. Input material: peripheral blood. The receptors derive from a man aged 55 to 70 with COVID-19, enrolled during active disease.

The gene calls are TRBV29-1 and TRBJ1-6, with a possible D match to TRBD1 (5 bases). Germline V lookup: CDR1 SQVTM, CDR2 ANQGSEA. The CDR3 loop spans 16 amino acids. The CDR3 loop is CRKQRNSTAYNSPLHF. The DNA for the CDR3 is TGCAGGAAGCAAAGAAATTCGACAGCCTATAATTCACCCCTCCACTTT.

This rearrangement joins TRBV5-1 to TRBJ2-2, with 8 positions matching TRBD1. CDR3 length: 16 residues. Losses at the gene ends were 0 bases for V and 3 bases for J; bases not matched to a gene: 4. CDR1 is SGHRS, CDR2 YFSETQ, per germline. DNA of the CDR3: TGCGCCAGCAGCTTGGTACCGGGACAGGACACCGGGGAGCTGTTTTTT. It yields the protein CASSLVPGQDTGELFF. The full variable domain, its missing parts supplied by reference TRBV5-1 and TRBJ2-2, is KAGVTQTPRYLIKTRGQQVTLSCSPISGHRSVSWYQQTPGQGLQFLFEYFSETQRNKGNFPGRFSGRQFSNSRSEMNVSTLELGDSALYLCASSLVPGQDTGELFFGEGSRLTVL.

The chain carries TRBV30 and TRBJ1-5, with 7 positions matching TRBD1. Trimming cost V 1 base and J 4 bases; bases outside gene matches: 10. CDR1 and CDR2 from the germline V gene are GTSNPN and SVGIG (reference sequence). The CDR3 totals 16 residues. The CDR3 region has the DNA TGTGCCTGGAGTGAAAGGAACAGGGGCGAAAATCAGCCCCAGCATTTT. This sequence encodes CAWSERNRGENQPQHF.

The CDR3 DNA is TGTGCCAGTAGTATAGACGGGAATCAGCCCCAGCATTTT. As protein: CASSIDGNQPQHF. The chain links TRBV19 to TRBJ1-5; D is unclear. The CDR3 contains 13 residues. Looked up from germline, CDR1 is LNHDA and CDR2 is SQIVND (reference sequence). Trimming left V 0 bases short and J 4 bases short, with 4 bases between.

The chain couples TRBV6-5 to TRBJ2-5; no reliable D call. The CDR3 contains 13 residues. Germline loops: CDR1 MNHEY, CDR2 SVGAGI. Trimming left V 7 bases short and J 1 base short, with 10 bases between. This CDR3 is CASTGAAQETQYF. CDR3 DNA: TGTGCCAGCACTGGCGCGGCCCAAGAGACCCAGTACTTC.

V and J are TRBV4-3 and TRBJ2-7; the match to TRBD2 covers 12 bases. The V gene's germline CDR1 is LGHNA and CDR2 YSLEER. CDR3 size: 19 residues. With 0 bases clipped from V and 0 bases from J, the junction kept 9 bases outside the gene matches. Here the CDR3 reads CASSQDPPLLAGGSYEQYF. Written as DNA, the CDR3 is TGCGCCAGCAGCCAAGATCCCCCTTTACTAGCGGGAGGCTCCTACGAGCAGTACTTC.

The chain combines TRBV25-1 with TRBJ1-4; D possibly corresponds to TRBD1 (5 bases). The CDR3 runs to 14 residues. V lost 0 bases, J lost 5 bases, and 7 bases lay in between. CDR1 MGHDK and CDR2 SYGVNS come from the germline V gene. CDR3 protein: CASSEYTGNEKLFF. In DNA, the CDR3 is TGTGCCAGCAGTGAATATACAGGAAATGAAAAACTGTTTTTT.

V usage is TRBV19 and J usage is TRBJ1-2, with D possibly matching TRBD1 (5 bases). The germline gives CDR1 LNHDA, CDR2 SQIVND (reference sequence). CDR3 length: 13 residues. V was trimmed by 5 bases and J by 3 bases, leaving 10 bases between them. CDR3 nucleotide sequence: TGTGCCAGTAGTGCGACAGAGGACTATGGCTACACCTTC. This sequence encodes CASSATEDYGYTF.

V is TRBV6-5 and J is TRBJ2-7; D is possibly TRBD2 (6 bases). The V and J ends lost 6 bases and 12 bases respectively, with 18 bases between them. The CDR3 is 12 amino acids. CDR1 and CDR2 (germline): MNHEY, SVGAGI. The DNA for the CDR3 is TGTGCCAGCAGGGGGCAGTCCCTCGGGGGGTACTTC. It is translated as CASRGQSLGGYF.

In this sample, this clone turned up a few times. The chain employs TRBV7-8 and TRBJ1-5; a possible D gene is TRBD1 (5 bases). Trimming stripped 5 bases from V and 7 bases from J, with 12 bases between. The germline V gene has CDR1 SGHVS and CDR2 FQNEAQ. CDR3 length equals 13 residues. CDR3: CASSLDRSQPQHF. The DNA for the CDR3 is TGTGCCAGCAGCCTTGACAGATCCCAGCCCCAGCATTTT. The full variable domain, completed using reference TRBV7-8 and TRBJ1-5, is GAGVSQSPRYKVAKRGQDVALRCDPISGHVSLFWYQQALGQGPEFLTYFQNEAQLDKSGLPSDRFFAERPEGSVSTLKIQRTQQEDSAVYLCASSLDRSQPQHFGDGTRLSIL.

The chain combines TRBV20-1 with TRBJ2-1; D gene uncertain. In germline, CDR1 is DFQATT, CDR2 SNEGSKA (reference sequence). The CDR3 extends over 9 amino acids. The CDR3 is CAAYNEQFF. The CDR3 coding sequence is TGCGCGGCCTACAATGAGCAGTTCTTC.

The chain recombines TRBV6-5 with TRBJ1-1; 8 bases agree with TRBD1. The V gene end was trimmed by 7 bases and the J gene end by 4 bases; junction bases not matched to a gene: 8. This CDR3 contains 14 residues. Germline-derived CDR1 and CDR2 are MNHEY and SVGAGI. The CDR3 DNA is TGTGCCAGCATCGGTGACAGGGGAGGCACTGAAGCTTTCTTT. Translating it yields CASIGDRGGTEAFF.

The genes are TRBV30 and TRBJ1-2; no firm D call. V was trimmed by 3 bases and J by 5 bases, leaving 13 bases between them. Germline CDR1 GTSNPN, CDR2 SVGIG (reference sequence). The CDR3 spans 13 residues. CDR3 DNA sequence: TGTGCCTGGAGGGGAGCCTCCGGGTATGGCTACACCTTC. Protein product: CAWRGASGYGYTF.

V usage is TRBV15 and J usage is TRBJ2-7, with a possible D match to TRBD2 (5 bases). CDR1 is LNHNV and CDR2 is YYDKDF in the germline V gene (reference sequence). The V gene lost 1 base and the J gene lost 1 base, with 11 bases spanning the gap. The CDR3 extends over 15 amino acids. The CDR3 sequence is CATSRGMTGSYEQYF. In DNA, the CDR3 is TGTGCCACCAGCAGAGGGATGACGGGATCCTACGAGCAGTACTTC.

This chain links TRBV7-3 with TRBJ2-1; a possible D gene is TRBD2 (6 bases). The CDR3 has 13 residues. V gave up 6 bases and J gave up 10 bases, with 16 bases separating them. Germline V CDR1 and CDR2: SGHTA, FQGTGA. CDR3 DNA: TGTGCCAGCAGTCGGGACTCGCTAGGGGAGCAGTTCTTC. It specifies CASSRDSLGEQFF.

The chain is built from TRBV6-6 and TRBJ2-5; D gene uncertain. In germline, CDR1 is MNHNY, CDR2 SVGAGI (reference sequence). Trimming stripped 6 bases from V and 1 base from J, with 12 bases between. The CDR3 spans 14 residues. CDR3 sequence reads: CASRPTGSQETQYF. The CDR3 DNA follows: TGTGCCAGCAGGCCGACCGGGTCCCAAGAGACCCAGTACTTC.

V and J are TRBV4-1 and TRBJ2-1, with 7 bases aligning to TRBD2. This CDR3 is 17 amino acids long. Trimming removed 1 base from V and 7 bases from J; junction bases left unmatched: 13. CDR1 and CDR2 (germline): MGHRA, YSYEKL. In DNA form, the CDR3 reads TGCGCCAGCAGCCAAGGAGTCCGGGGAGGGCCGGGGAATGAGCAGTTCTTC. This encodes CASSQGVRGGPGNEQFF.

CDR3 amino acids: CASSMTGGNTQYF. CDR3 in DNA: TGTGCCAGTAGTATGACAGGGGGTAATACGCAGTATTTT. This chain joins TRBV19 and TRBJ2-3; 9 positions match TRBD1. Germline-derived CDR1 and CDR2 are LNHDA and SQIVND (reference sequence). The V gene end was trimmed by 3 bases and the J gene end by 7 bases; junction bases not matched to a gene: 2. The length of the CDR3 is 13 residues.

This clone was seen a single time. At one boundary the junction diverges from the germline segment, which might be a read error. V usage is TRBV3-1 (or the pseudogene TRBV3-2) and J usage is TRBJ2-7; the match to TRBD1 covers 10 bases. The length of the CDR3 is 14 residues. The germline gives CDR1 LGHDT, CDR2 YNNKEL (reference sequence). In nucleotides, the CDR3 is TGTGCCAGCAGTCAAGACAGGGGGCCCAACGAGCAGTACTTC. Encoded protein: CASSQDRGPNEQYF.

This clone occurred once. The chain links TRBV6-6 to TRBJ2-5, with 10 bases that match TRBD1. J was trimmed by 5 bases and V by 0 bases; bases with no gene match: 6. CDR1 is MNHNY, CDR2 SVGAGI, per germline (reference sequence). The CDR3 covers 16 residues. Here the CDR3 DNA reads TGTGCCAGCAGTTACTCGGGACAGGGGAACGTGGAGACCCAGTACTTC. Translating it yields CASSYSGQGNVETQYF.

This chain connects TRBV19 to TRBJ1-2; 7 bases are shared with TRBD1. This CDR3 spans 13 amino acids. The V and J ends lost 1 base and 4 bases, in that order; junction bases with no gene match: 0. Germline V gene data show CDR1 as LNHDA and CDR2 as SQIVND (reference sequence). The DNA of the CDR3 is TGTGCCAGTAGTATAGGGGACAGCTATGGCTACACCTTC. Translation gives CASSIGDSYGYTF. Full variable domain (outside the CDR3, taken from reference TRBV19 and TRBJ1-2): DGGITQSPKYLFRKEGQNVTLSCEQNLNHDAMYWYRQDPGQGLRLIYYSQIVNDFQKGDIAEGYSVSREKKESFPLTVTSAQKNPTAFYLCASSIGDSYGYTFGSGTRLTVV.